One and the same sample provided the 4 T cell receptor beta chains below, sequenced in a study of blood T cell repertoires in COVID-19. Repertoires were generated with immunoSEQ multiplex PCR, while TCRdb's copy carries only in-frame clones and drops some. The sample has 150,000 to 180,000 clones; about four fifths are singletons. The sequenced material came from peripheral blood. The receptors derive from a woman aged 55-70 years with acute or convalescent COVID-19.

This clone was detected only once. The chain couples TRBV2 to TRBJ2-5; D ambiguous. The V gene's germline CDR1 is SNHLY and CDR2 FYNNEI. The CDR3 loop spans 11 amino acids. V lost 3 bases and J lost 5, with 4 bases in between. The CDR3 sequence is CASSDRETQYF. CDR3 in DNA: TGTGCCAGCAGTGACCGGGAGACCCAGTACTTC. Full variable domain (rest looked up from reference TRBV2 and TRBJ2-5): EPEVTQTPSHQVTQMGQEVILRCVPISNHLYFYWYRQILGQKVEFLVSFYNNEISEKSEIFDDQFSVERPDGSNFTLKIRSTKLEDSAMYFCASSDRETQYFGPGTRLLVL.

This rearrangement joins TRBV10-1 to TRBJ2-5, with unresolved D. Germline V gene lookup returns CDR1 WNHNN and CDR2 SYGVQD (reference sequence). V lost 8 bases and J 4 bases, leaving 8 bases between the germline ends. CDR3 size: 11 residues. Here the CDR3 reads CASQAGETQYF. In DNA form, the CDR3 reads TGCGCCAGCCAAGCCGGAGAGACCCAGTACTTC.

V is TRBV19 and J is TRBJ2-1, with a possible D match to TRBD2 (6 bases). The V gene's germline CDR1 is LNHDA and CDR2 SQIVND (reference sequence). CDR3 length: 16 amino acids. V dropped 8 bases and J dropped 0 bases, with 17 bases sitting between them. CDR3 residues: CASHGGWGSSYNEQFF. The CDR3 coding sequence is TGTGCCAGTCATGGAGGGTGGGGAAGCTCCTACAATGAGCAGTTCTTC.

This chain connects TRBV5-5 to TRBJ2-5; 7 bases map to TRBD1. Germline assignment: CDR1 SGHKS and CDR2 YYEKEE (reference sequence). V lost 0 bases to trimming and J lost 5 bases; unmatched junction nucleotides: 4. The CDR3 has 14 residues. The CDR3 spells CASSLGTGSETQYF. The CDR3 DNA is TGTGCCAGCAGCTTGGGGACAGGTTCGGAGACCCAGTACTTC.